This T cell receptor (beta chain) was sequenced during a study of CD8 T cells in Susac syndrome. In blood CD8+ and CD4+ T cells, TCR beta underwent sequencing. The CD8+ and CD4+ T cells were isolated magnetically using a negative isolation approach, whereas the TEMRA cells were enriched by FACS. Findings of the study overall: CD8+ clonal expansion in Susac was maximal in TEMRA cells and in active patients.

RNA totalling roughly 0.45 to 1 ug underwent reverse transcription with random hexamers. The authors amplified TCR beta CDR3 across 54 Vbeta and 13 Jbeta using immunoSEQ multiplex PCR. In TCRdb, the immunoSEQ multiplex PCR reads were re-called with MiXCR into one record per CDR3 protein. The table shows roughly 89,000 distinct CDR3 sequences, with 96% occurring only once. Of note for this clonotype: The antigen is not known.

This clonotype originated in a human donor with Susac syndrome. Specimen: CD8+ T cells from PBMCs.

The CDR3 DNA reads TGTGCCAGCAGTGCTAGCGGGGGGGCCGATGAGCAGTTCTTC. It is translated as CASSASGGADEQFF. The chain is built from TRBV6-5 and TRBJ2-1; TRBD2 aligns across 12 bases. Germline CDR1 MNHEY, CDR2 SVGAGI. This CDR3 is built from 14 residues. After removal of 5 bases from V and 8 bases from J, the junction contained 4 bases not matched to a gene.